This T cell receptor (beta chain) was retrieved from a study of blood T cell repertoires in COVID-19. Trimming took 5 bases from V and 4 from J, leaving 8 bases between them. The CDR3 runs to 12 residues. Germline V gene lookup returns CDR1 MDHEN and CDR2 SYDVKM. Using immunoSEQ multiplex PCR, the repertoire was profiled, and TCRdb retains in-frame clones only, with some absent. The table includes about 69,000 clones, more than 75% detected once. V and J are TRBV28 and TRBJ2-5; possibly TRBD1 for D (5 bases). Sequenced: peripheral blood. This clonotype was sampled from a human donor in a cohort sampled during active COVID-19. Here the CDR3 DNA reads TGTGCCAGCAGTCCTAGGGGAGAGACCCAGTACTTC. Protein sequence: CASSPRGETQYF.